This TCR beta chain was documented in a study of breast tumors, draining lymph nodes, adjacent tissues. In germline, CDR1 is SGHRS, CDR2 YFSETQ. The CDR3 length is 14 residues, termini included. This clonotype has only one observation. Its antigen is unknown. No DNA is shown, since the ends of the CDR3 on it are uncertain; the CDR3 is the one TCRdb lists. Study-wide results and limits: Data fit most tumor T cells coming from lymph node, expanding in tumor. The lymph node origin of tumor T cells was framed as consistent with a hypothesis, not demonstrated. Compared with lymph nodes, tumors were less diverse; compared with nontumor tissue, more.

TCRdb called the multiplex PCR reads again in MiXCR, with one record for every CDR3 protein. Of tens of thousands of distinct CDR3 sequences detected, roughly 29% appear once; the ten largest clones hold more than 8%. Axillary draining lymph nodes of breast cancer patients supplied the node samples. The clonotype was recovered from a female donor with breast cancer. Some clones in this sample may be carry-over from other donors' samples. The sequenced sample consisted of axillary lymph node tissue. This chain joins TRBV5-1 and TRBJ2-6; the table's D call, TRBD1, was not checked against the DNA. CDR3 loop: CASSFGDGANVPTF.